The 21 T cell receptor beta chains given below trace back to one sample, sequenced in a study of blood T cell repertoires in COVID-19. Here immunoSEQ multiplex PCR was the method, and the copy in TCRdb shows in-frame clones only, minus some. The table includes around 57,000 clones, around 86% detected once. The specimen sequenced was peripheral blood. The receptors shown here come from a man aged 45-65 years with active COVID-19.

The chain uses TRBV18 and TRBJ1-5; 10 bases line up with TRBD1. This CDR3 is 13 amino acids long. Trimming removed 5 bases from V and 5 bases from J; junction bases left unmatched: 0. Germline assignment: CDR1 KGHSH and CDR2 LQKENI. CDR3 in amino acids: CASSGTGDQPQHF. For the CDR3, the DNA is TGTGCCAGCTCAGGGACAGGGGATCAGCCCCAGCATTTT.

V usage is TRBV4-1 and J usage is TRBJ1-6; no definite D call. The V end was cut by 4 bases, the J end by 5 bases, with 15 bases between. The germline V gene has CDR1 MGHRA and CDR2 YSYEKL. There are 16 residues in the CDR3. The CDR3 spells CASSPLEGLDNSPLHF. Here the CDR3 DNA reads TGCGCCAGCAGCCCCCTAGAGGGATTGGATAATTCACCCCTCCACTTT.

V is TRBV18 and J is TRBJ1-1; 7 nucleotides match TRBD1. This CDR3 is built from 16 residues. V dropped 1 base and J dropped 3; count of bases not matched to a gene: 8. Germline V gene data show CDR1 as KGHSH and CDR2 as LQKENI. The CDR3 here is CASSPQGARLDTEAFF. The CDR3, as DNA: TGTGCCAGCTCACCACAGGGGGCGAGATTAGACACTGAAGCTTTCTTT.

This sequence joins TRBV25-1 and TRBJ2-3, with 8 positions matching TRBD1. Trimming cost V 4 bases and J 5 bases; bases outside gene matches: 5. This CDR3 comprises 14 residues. Germline lookup yields CDR1 MGHDK and CDR2 SYGVNS. The CDR3 DNA is TGTGCCAGCAGTGCTAACAGGGGGAGAGATACGCAGTATTTT. It is translated as CASSANRGRDTQYF.

J is TRBJ2-1 and V is TRBV21-1; TRBD2 is the table's D call and was not checked against the DNA. TRBV21-1 is a recognized pseudogene. The CDR3 consists of 15 residues. This CDR3 is CASSRLAGGDNEQFF. CDR3 bases: TGTGCCAGCAGCCGGTTAGCGGGGGGAGATAATGAGCAGTTCTTC.

CDR3 DNA: TGTGCCAGCAGGCCGACTAGCGGGGGGGCAAATACGCAGTATTTT. It is translated as CASRPTSGGANTQYF. The gene calls are TRBV7-2 and TRBJ2-3, with 14 positions matching TRBD2. CDR3 length equals 15 residues. CDR1 and CDR2 from the germline V gene are SGHTA and FQGNSA. With V trimmed by 6 bases and J by 7 bases, 6 bases remained unmatched.

This clone was seen a single time. The CDR3 sequence: CASSYDTGNQPQHF. As DNA, the CDR3 is TGTGCCAGCAGCTATGATACGGGCAATCAGCCCCAGCATTTT. The chain links TRBV6-5 to TRBJ1-5; D gene unclear. The CDR3 runs 14 residues. Germline loops: CDR1 MNHEY, CDR2 SVGAGI. Trimming removed 6 bases from V and 2 bases from J, with 11 bases in between.

The chain is built from TRBV19 and TRBJ1-4, with no clear D. The CDR3 runs to 17 residues. V lost 2 bases, J lost 8 bases, and 21 bases lay in between. Looked up from germline, CDR1 is LNHDA and CDR2 is SQIVND (reference sequence). DNA of the CDR3: TGTGCCAGTAGTATACTCGGCGCGCACTCGGTGGAGGAAAAACTGTTTTTT. This sequence encodes CASSILGAHSVEEKLFF.

The rearrangement joins TRBV18 to TRBJ1-1; tentative D call: TRBD1 (6 bases). The CDR3 has 17 residues. V lost 0 bases and J lost 11, with 25 bases in between. Germline lookup yields CDR1 KGHSH and CDR2 LQKENI. This CDR3 reads CASSPPGSSNRDGWAFF. In DNA form, the CDR3 reads TGTGCCAGCTCACCACCGGGGTCCAGCAACAGGGATGGTTGGGCTTTCTTT.

This chain uses TRBV5-4 with TRBJ1-1; perhaps TRBD1 as D (6 bases). The CDR3 loop spans 16 amino acids. The V gene lost 4 bases and the J gene lost 1 base, with 17 bases spanning the gap. Germline CDR1 SGHNT, CDR2 YYREEE (reference sequence). The CDR3 nucleotides are TGTGCCAGCAGCCCTAGGGGGGGCGGTGGGAACACTGAAGCTTTCTTT. Translated, it gives CASSPRGGGGNTEAFF.

J is TRBJ2-7 and V is TRBV7-9, with a weak D call TRBD2 (6 bases). This CDR3 has 14 amino acids. V shed 5 bases and J shed 2 bases, with 13 bases lying between them. Germline-derived CDR1 and CDR2 are SEHNR and FQNEAQ (reference sequence). The DNA for the CDR3 is TGTGCCAGCAGCCCTCGACTAGGAGCCTACGAGCAGTACTTC. Translated: CASSPRLGAYEQYF.

The genes are TRBV5-6 and TRBJ1-3; unclear D gene. This CDR3 spans 15 amino acids. Germline V gene lookup returns CDR1 SGHDT and CDR2 YYEEEE. The V end lost 2 bases, the J end lost 3 bases, and 12 bases lay between the germline ends. The CDR3 DNA follows: TGTGCCAGCAGCTTTTCTTCGGTTATTGGAAACACCATATATTTT. Its protein is CASSFSSVIGNTIYF.

V and J are TRBV5-1 and TRBJ2-2, with 13 bases lining up with TRBD2. With V trimmed by 4 bases and J by 2 bases, 5 bases remained unmatched. From germline, CDR1 is SGHRS and CDR2 YFSETQ. The length of the CDR3 is 17 residues. In DNA form, the CDR3 reads TGCGCCAGCAGCCCTCGGACTAGCGGGGGAAACACCGGGGAGCTGTTTTTT. It codes for CASSPRTSGGNTGELFF.

This clone was seen a few times. This rearrangement joins TRBV19 to TRBJ2-2, with 9 bases identical to TRBD1. Trimming at V came to 3 bases and at J to 4 bases, leaving 3 bases not matched to a gene. Germline V lookup: CDR1 LNHDA, CDR2 SQIVND (reference sequence). CDR3 length: 15 amino acids. CDR3 bases: TGTGCCAGTAGTATGCGACAGGGGGTCACCGGGGAGCTGTTTTTT. Protein product: CASSMRQGVTGELFF.

The V gene is TRBV19, the J gene TRBJ1-1; tentatively, D is TRBD1 (5 bases). Between the trimmed V and J ends, which lost 5 bases and 4 bases, there was a span of 14 bases. From germline, CDR1 is LNHDA and CDR2 SQIVND (reference sequence). CDR3 length: 14 amino acids. CDR3 sequence: CASSSRQGGTEAFF. CDR3 sequence (DNA): TGTGCCAGTAGTTCACGCCAGGGAGGCACTGAAGCTTTCTTT.

V usage is TRBV7-3 and J usage is TRBJ2-7; 7 bases are a match to TRBD2. Germline CDR1 reads SGHTA; CDR2 reads FQGTGA. The trim removed 3 bases at V and 2 bases at J, leaving 4 bases unmatched. The CDR3 spans 14 residues. DNA of the CDR3: TGTGCCAGCAGCTTGGGGGGGTCCCCCTACGAGCAGTACTTC. It translates to CASSLGGSPYEQYF.

The CDR3 DNA follows: TGCGCCAGCAGCTTGAGCACGACAGGGGCTGGGGAGCTGTTTTTT. Amino acids: CASSLSTTGAGELFF. The rearrangement uses TRBV5-1 and TRBJ2-2; 8 nucleotides align to TRBD1. The trim removed 1 base at V and 8 bases at J, leaving 7 bases unmatched. This CDR3 comprises 15 residues. Germline V lookup: CDR1 SGHRS, CDR2 YFSETQ.

Written as DNA, the CDR3 is TGTGCCACTCCCGTAGCCTTCAACTCCTACGAGCAGTACTTC. The encoded protein is CATPVAFNSYEQYF. J is TRBJ2-7 and V is TRBV19, with D hard to call. The germline V gene encodes CDR1 LNHDA and CDR2 SQIVND (reference sequence). V gave up 10 bases and J gave up 0 bases, with 16 bases separating them. This CDR3 has 14 residues. Full variable domain (remainder filled in from reference TRBV19 and TRBJ2-7): DGGITQSPKYLFRKEGQNVTLSCEQNLNHDAMYWYRQDPGQGLRLIYYSQIVNDFQKGDIAEGYSVSREKKESFPLTVTSAQKNPTAFYLCATPVAFNSYEQYFGPGTRLTVT.

This sequence joins TRBV2 and TRBJ1-6, with 10 bases that match TRBD1. The germline V gene has CDR1 SNHLY and CDR2 FYNNEI. Unmatched junction bases numbered 12, after V lost 5 bases and J lost 8 bases. The CDR3 is 17 amino acids. Written as DNA, the CDR3 is TGTGCCAGCAGTCACCCGGGGACAGGGGTAGCCGATTCACCCCTCCACTTT. Translated: CASSHPGTGVADSPLHF. Using reference TRBV2 and TRBJ1-6 for the parts outside the CDR3, the full variable domain is EPEVTQTPSHQVTQMGQEVILRCVPISNHLYFYWYRQILGQKVEFLVSFYNNEISEKSEIFDDQFSVERPDGSNFTLKIRSTKLEDSAMYFCASSHPGTGVADSPLHFGNGTRLTVT.

The chain links TRBV7-9 to TRBJ2-1; 11 bases match TRBD2. The V and J ends lost 2 bases and 4 bases, in that order; junction bases with no gene match: 4. The germline gives CDR1 SEHNR, CDR2 FQNEAQ (reference sequence). This CDR3 has 16 amino acids. In DNA form, the CDR3 reads TGTGCCAGCAGCTTATCACTAGCGGGGGCTTACAATGAGCAGTTCTTC. Its protein product is CASSLSLAGAYNEQFF.

The rearrangement joins TRBV6-6 to TRBJ2-2; 7 bases match TRBD1. Looked up from germline, CDR1 is MNHNY and CDR2 is SVGAGI (reference sequence). After removal of 9 bases from V and 4 bases from J, the junction contained 11 bases not matched to a gene. The CDR3 totals 15 residues. DNA for the CDR3: TGTGCCAGTCATAACAGGGGACCAGGCACCGGGGAGCTGTTTTTT. Protein: CASHNRGPGTGELFF.